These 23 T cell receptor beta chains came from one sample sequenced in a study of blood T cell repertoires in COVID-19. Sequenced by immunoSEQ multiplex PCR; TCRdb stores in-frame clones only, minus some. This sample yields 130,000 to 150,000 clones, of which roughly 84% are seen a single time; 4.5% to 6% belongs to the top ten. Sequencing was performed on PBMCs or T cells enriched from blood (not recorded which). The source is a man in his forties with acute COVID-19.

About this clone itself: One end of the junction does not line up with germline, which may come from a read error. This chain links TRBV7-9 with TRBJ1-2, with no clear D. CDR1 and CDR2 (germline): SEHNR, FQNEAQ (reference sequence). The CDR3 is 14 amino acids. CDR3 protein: CASSKPGEIYGYIF. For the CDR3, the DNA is TGTGCCAGCAGCAAGCCTGGGGAGATTTATGGCTACATCTTC.

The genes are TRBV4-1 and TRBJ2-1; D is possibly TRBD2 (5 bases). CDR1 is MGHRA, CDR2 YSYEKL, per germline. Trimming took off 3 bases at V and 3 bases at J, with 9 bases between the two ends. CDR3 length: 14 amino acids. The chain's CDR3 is CASSHDGIYNEQFF. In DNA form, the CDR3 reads TGCGCCAGCAGCCACGACGGGATCTACAATGAGCAGTTCTTC.

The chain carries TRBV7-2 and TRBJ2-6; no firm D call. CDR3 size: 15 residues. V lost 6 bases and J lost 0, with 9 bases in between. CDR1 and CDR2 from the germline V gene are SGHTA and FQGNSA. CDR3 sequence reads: CASSPPLSGANVLTF. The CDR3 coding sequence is TGTGCCAGCAGTCCCCCCCTCTCTGGGGCCAACGTCCTGACTTTC.

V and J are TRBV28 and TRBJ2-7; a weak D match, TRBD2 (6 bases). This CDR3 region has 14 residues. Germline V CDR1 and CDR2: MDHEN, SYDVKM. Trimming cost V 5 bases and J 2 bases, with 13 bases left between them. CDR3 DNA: TGTGCCAGCAGTCTCCCTAGCGTTACCTACGAGCAGTACTTC. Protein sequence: CASSLPSVTYEQYF. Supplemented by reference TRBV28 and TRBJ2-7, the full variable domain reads DVKVTQSSRYLVKRTGEKVFLECVQDMDHENMFWYRQDPGLGLRLIYFSYDVKMKEKGDIPEGYSVSREKKERFSLILESASTNQTSMYLCASSLPSVTYEQYFGPGTRLTVT.

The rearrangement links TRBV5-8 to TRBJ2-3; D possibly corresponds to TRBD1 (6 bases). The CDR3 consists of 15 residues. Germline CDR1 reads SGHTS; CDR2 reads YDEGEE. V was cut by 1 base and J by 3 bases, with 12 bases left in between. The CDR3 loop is CASSLIAQGTDTQYF. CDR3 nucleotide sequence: TGTGCCAGCAGCTTGATCGCCCAGGGGACAGATACGCAGTATTTT.

CDR3 in amino acids: CASSLGLAGGAETQYF. The CDR3 nucleotides are TGCGCCAGCAGCTTAGGACTAGCGGGGGGCGCGGAGACCCAGTACTTC. The chain is built from TRBV5-1 and TRBJ2-5; TRBD2 agrees at 14 bases. The CDR3 length is 16 residues. The V and J ends lost 2 bases and 5 bases, in that order; junction bases with no gene match: 5. Germline CDR1 is SGHRS and CDR2 is YFSETQ.

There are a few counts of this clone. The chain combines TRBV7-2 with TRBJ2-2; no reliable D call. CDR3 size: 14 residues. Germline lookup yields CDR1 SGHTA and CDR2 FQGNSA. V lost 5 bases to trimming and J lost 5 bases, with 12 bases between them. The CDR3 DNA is TGTGCCAGCAGCCCCTATCTTACGACCGGGGAGCTGTTTTTT. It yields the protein CASSPYLTTGELFF. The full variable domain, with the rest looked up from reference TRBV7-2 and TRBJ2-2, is GAGVSQSPSNKVTEKGKDVELRCDPISGHTALYWYRQSLGQGLEFLIYFQGNSAPDKSGLPSDRFSAERTGGSVSTLTIQRTQQEDSAVYLCASSPYLTTGELFFGEGSRLTVL.

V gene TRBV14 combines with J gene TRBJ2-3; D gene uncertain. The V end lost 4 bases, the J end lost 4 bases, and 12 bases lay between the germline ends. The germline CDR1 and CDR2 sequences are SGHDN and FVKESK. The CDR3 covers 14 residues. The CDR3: CASSRSGFADTQYF. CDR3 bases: TGTGCCAGCAGCCGGTCCGGTTTTGCAGATACGCAGTATTTT.

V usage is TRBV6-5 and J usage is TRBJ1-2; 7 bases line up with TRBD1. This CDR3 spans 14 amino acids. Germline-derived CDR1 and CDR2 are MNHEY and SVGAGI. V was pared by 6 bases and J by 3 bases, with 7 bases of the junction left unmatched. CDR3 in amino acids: CASSRTGRDYGYTF. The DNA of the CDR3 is TGTGCCAGCAGCCGGACAGGACGGGACTATGGCTACACCTTC.

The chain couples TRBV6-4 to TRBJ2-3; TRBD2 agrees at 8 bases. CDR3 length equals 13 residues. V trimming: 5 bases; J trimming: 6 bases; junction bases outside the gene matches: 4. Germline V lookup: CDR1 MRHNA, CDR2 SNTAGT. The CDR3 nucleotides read TGTGCCAGCAGTACCGAGCGGGGGGATACGCAGTATTTT. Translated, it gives CASSTERGDTQYF.

CDR3 sequence reads: CASSEWRGPGELFF. CDR3 DNA sequence: TGCGCCAGCAGTGAGTGGAGGGGGCCCGGGGAGCTGTTTTTT. J is TRBJ2-2 and V is TRBV10-1; the D gene is possibly TRBD1 (7 bases). The CDR3 spans 14 residues. V was cut by 1 base and J by 6 bases, with 9 bases left in between. Germline lookup yields CDR1 WNHNN and CDR2 SYGVQD (reference sequence).

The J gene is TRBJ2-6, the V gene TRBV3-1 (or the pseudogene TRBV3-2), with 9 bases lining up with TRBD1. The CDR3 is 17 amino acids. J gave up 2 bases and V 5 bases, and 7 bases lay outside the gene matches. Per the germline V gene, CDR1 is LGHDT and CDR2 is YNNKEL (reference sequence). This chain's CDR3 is CASSRETGGTGANVLTF. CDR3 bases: TGTGCCAGCAGCAGAGAGACAGGGGGGACTGGGGCCAACGTCCTGACTTTC.

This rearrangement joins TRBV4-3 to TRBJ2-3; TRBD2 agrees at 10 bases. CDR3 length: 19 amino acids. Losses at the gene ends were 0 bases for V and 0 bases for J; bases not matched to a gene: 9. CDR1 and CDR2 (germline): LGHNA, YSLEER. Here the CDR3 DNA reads TGCGCCAGCAGCCAAGATATACGTAGCGGGAGGACTAGCACAGATACGCAGTATTTT. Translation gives CASSQDIRSGRTSTDTQYF.

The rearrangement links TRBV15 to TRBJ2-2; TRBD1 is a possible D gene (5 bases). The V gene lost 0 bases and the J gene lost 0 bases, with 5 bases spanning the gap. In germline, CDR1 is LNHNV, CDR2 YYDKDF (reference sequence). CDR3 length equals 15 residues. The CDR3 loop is CATSRDRANTGELFF. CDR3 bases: TGTGCCACCAGCAGAGACAGGGCGAACACCGGGGAGCTGTTTTTT.

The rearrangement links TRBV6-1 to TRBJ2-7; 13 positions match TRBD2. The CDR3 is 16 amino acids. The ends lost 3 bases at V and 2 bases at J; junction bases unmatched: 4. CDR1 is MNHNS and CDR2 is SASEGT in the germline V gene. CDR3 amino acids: CASSDPGLAGAYEQYF. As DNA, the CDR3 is TGTGCCAGCAGTGATCCTGGACTAGCGGGAGCCTACGAGCAGTACTTC.

CDR3 amino acids: CSVSFSGLTFGDTF. The CDR3, as DNA: TGCAGCGTTTCATTCTCGGGACTCACCTTTGGAGACACCTTC. The rearrangement joins TRBV29-1 to TRBJ1-2; TRBD1 is a possible D gene (5 bases). This CDR3 has 14 residues. Germline CDR1 SQVTM, CDR2 ANQGSEA. The germline V and J ends were trimmed by 5 bases and 12 bases, with 25 bases remaining between them.

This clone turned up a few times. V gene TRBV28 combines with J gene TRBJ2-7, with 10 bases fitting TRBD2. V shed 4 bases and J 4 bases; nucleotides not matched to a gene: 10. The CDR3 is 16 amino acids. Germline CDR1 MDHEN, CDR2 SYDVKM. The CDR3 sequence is CASSSPGLASPYEQYF. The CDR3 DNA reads TGTGCCAGCAGTTCCCCGGGACTAGCGAGCCCGTACGAGCAGTACTTC.

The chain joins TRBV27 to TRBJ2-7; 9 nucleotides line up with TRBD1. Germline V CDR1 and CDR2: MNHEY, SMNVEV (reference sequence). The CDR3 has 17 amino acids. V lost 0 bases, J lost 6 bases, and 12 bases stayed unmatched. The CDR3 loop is CASSLSGHPGTGREQYF. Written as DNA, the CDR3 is TGTGCCAGCAGTTTATCGGGACATCCCGGGACAGGGCGCGAGCAGTACTTC.

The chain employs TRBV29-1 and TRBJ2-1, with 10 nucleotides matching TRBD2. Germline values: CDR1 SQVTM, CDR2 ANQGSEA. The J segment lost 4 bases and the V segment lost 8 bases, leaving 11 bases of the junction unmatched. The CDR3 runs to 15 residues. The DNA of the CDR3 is TGCAGCCTCGGGGTAGGACTAGCGGAATACAATGAGCAGTTCTTC. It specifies CSLGVGLAEYNEQFF.

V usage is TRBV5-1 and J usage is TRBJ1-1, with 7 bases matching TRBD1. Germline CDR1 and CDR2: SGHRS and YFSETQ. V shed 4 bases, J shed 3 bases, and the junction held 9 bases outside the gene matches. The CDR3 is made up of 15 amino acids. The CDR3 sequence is CASSPEGASDTEAFF. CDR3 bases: TGCGCCAGCAGCCCCGAGGGGGCGTCGGACACTGAAGCTTTCTTT. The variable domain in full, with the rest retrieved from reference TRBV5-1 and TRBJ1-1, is KAGVTQTPRYLIKTRGQQVTLSCSPISGHRSVSWYQQTPGQGLQFLFEYFSETQRNKGNFPGRFSGRQFSNSRSEMNVSTLELGDSALYLCASSPEGASDTEAFFGQGTRLTVV.

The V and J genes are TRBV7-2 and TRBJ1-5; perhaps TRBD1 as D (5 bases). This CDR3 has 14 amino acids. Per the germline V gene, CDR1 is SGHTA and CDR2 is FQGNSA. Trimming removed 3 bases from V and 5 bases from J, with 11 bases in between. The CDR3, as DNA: TGTGCCAGCAGCTTTGTAGGGGTAGATCAGCCCCAGCATTTT. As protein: CASSFVGVDQPQHF.

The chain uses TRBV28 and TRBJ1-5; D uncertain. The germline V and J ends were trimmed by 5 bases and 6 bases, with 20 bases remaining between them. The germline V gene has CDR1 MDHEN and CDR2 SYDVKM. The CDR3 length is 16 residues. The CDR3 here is CASSANAILGAQPQHF. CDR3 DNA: TGTGCCAGCAGTGCTAACGCCATTCTGGGAGCTCAGCCCCAGCATTTT.

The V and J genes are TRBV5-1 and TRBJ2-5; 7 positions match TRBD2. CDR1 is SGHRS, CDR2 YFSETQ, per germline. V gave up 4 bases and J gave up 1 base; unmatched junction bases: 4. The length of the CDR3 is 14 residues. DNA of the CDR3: TGCGCCAGCAGCCTGCGGGGGACCCAAGAGACCCAGTACTTC. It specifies CASSLRGTQETQYF. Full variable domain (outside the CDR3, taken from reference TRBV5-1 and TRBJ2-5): KAGVTQTPRYLIKTRGQQVTLSCSPISGHRSVSWYQQTPGQGLQFLFEYFSETQRNKGNFPGRFSGRQFSNSRSEMNVSTLELGDSALYLCASSLRGTQETQYFGPGTRLLVL.